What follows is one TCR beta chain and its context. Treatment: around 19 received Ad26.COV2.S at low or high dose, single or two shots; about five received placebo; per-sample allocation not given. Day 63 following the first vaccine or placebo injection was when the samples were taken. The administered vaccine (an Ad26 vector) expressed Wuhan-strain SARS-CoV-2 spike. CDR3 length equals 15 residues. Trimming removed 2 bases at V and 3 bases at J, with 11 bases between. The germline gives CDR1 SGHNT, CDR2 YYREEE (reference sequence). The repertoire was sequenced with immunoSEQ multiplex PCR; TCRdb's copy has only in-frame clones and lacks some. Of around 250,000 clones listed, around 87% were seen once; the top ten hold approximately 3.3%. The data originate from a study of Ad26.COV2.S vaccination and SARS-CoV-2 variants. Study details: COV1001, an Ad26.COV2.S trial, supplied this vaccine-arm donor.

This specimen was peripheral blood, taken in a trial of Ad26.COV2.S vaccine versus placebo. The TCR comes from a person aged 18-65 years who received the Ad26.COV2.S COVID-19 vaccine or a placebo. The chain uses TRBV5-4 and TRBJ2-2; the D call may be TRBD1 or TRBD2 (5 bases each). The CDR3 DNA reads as TGTGCCAGCAGCTTTCCGGGGCACTACACCGGGGAGCTGTTTTTT. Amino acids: CASSFPGHYTGELFF.